The source of this T cell receptor beta chain is a study of early T cells in non-severe SARS-CoV-2 infection. This clonotype was recorded a few times. In TCRdb, the 5' RACE reads were re-called with MiXCR into one record per CDR3 protein. Of 95,000 to 110,000 distinct CDR3 sequences listed, 11% are singletons. This sequence originates from an adult who was a healthcare worker with PCR-confirmed SARS-CoV-2 infection or an uninfected control (not recorded which). The sequenced sample consisted of whole blood.

CDR3: CASSQDLAGGFYEQYF. As DNA, the CDR3 is TGCGCCAGCAGCCAAGACTTAGCGGGAGGGTTCTACGAGCAGTACTTC. This sequence joins TRBV4-1 and TRBJ2-7, with 11 bases aligning to TRBD2. The V gene's germline CDR1 is MGHRA and CDR2 YSYEKL. V shed 0 bases, J shed 3 bases, and the junction held 4 bases outside the gene matches. The CDR3 has 16 amino acids.